This T cell receptor beta chain was found in a study of blood T cell repertoires in COVID-19. Looking at the study overall: T cells, B-cell-depleted T cells, or PBMCs supplied cDNA or gDNA.

Here immunoSEQ multiplex PCR was the method, and the copy in TCRdb shows in-frame clones only, minus some. This table has over 150,000 clones, over 75% appearing once. The cohort comprised adults aged 18 to 89 years residing in under 25 US areas. Which cohort a participant joined came from the clinical history participants gave. Two negative PCRs, clearance, or symptom resolution had been documented for recovered Cohort 3 donors. This receptor was identified in a woman aged 45-60 years who had recovered from COVID-19. Source material: PBMCs or T cells enriched from blood (not recorded which).

The CDR3 is CASSTGDSPYNEQFF. As DNA, the CDR3 is TGCGCCAGCAGTACTGGCGACTCGCCCTACAATGAGCAGTTCTTC. The V call is TRBV5-1, the J call TRBJ2-1; D call uncertain. The germline V gene has CDR1 SGHRS and CDR2 YFSETQ. Trimming took 5 bases from V and 2 from J, leaving 14 bases between them. This CDR3 region has 15 residues.